This T cell receptor (beta chain) was recovered during a study of blood T cell repertoires in COVID-19 (dated by TCRdb to about 2020). About the investigation overall: Samples from collaborators originated in the United States, Italy and Spain and spanned both the acute and convalescent phases of COVID-19. Sample metadata almost always included a de-identified subject ID, COVID-19 status, age in years and sex. The repertoires were made available in a free public database intended to serve as a resource for research on the immune response to SARS-CoV-2. Subjects who had been exposed to COVID-19, were actively infected with it, or had recovered from it provided the deeply sampled blood TCRbeta repertoires that made up the dataset. The samples were drawn from the first 160 participants of the ongoing ImmuneRACE study and from 1,254 subjects provided by 6 global collaborators. The material from the prospective study consisted of cDNA or gDNA derived from T cells, B-cell-depleted T cells, or PBMCs. Where HLA class I and class II types were available, the types were taken from metadata supplied by the sample provider, not from assay-based typing.

The CDR3 covers 13 residues, taking in both the cysteine and the phenylalanine. Only CDR3 DNA remains: 39 bases, in frame from the first base. V lost 4 bases and J lost 4 bases; the stretch between them is 10 bases long. Per the germline V gene, MNHEY is the CDR1 and SVGEGT is the CDR2. This clone was seen a few times. Its antigen target is currently unknown. The record has no base qualities; no much larger clone is one base away. Each collaborating institution followed its own protocols to collect whole blood in K2EDTA tubes. For TCRbeta analysis, collaborator samples were shipped as frozen whole blood, as isolated PBMCs, or as DNA extracted from either sample type. TCRbeta CDR3 regions were amplified from genomic DNA using the immunoSEQ Assay, a bias-controlled multiplex PCR. The authors' analysis ran thus. The number of nucleated cells in each sample was estimated from the amplification of reference gene primers within the assay. To quantify the absolute abundance of each unique TCRbeta CDR3 rearrangement, sequence reads were collapsed and filtered. Productive Simpson clonality was computed per sample as the square root of Simpson's diversity index over productive rearrangements. TCRdb's version of the immuneACCESS table is confined to in-frame rearrangements and falls short of the full clone set. An unresolved V gene accounts for under half of the shortfall where checked; the remainder is of unknown origin. V, J and clone size derive from that table, while D and trimming were established from the DNA sequence. This sample has 100,000 to 140,000 clones in its table, and more than 70% of those were observed once. The ten largest account for approximately 6.8% of the sample.

Study-wide findings and limitations: The amount of clinical and demographic metadata varied by source and participant and was provided uncurated.

Recombination linked TRBV6-2 or TRBV6-3 to TRBJ1-2; the D gene cannot be named for sure. The clonotype was recovered from a man in his forties or fifties with active or convalescent COVID-19. The material sequenced was peripheral blood. The CDR3 reads CASSSEIAYGYTF. The DNA sequence is TGTGCCAGCAGTTCTGAGATCGCCTATGGCTACACCTTC.